This TCR beta chain was observed in a study of blood T cell repertoires in COVID-19. Study as a whole: COVID-19 samples from acute and convalescent phases originated in the United States, Italy and Spain.

Profiling relied on immunoSEQ multiplex PCR, and the TCRdb table lists in-frame clones only, not all of them. Among about 260,000 clones listed, about nine tenths were seen once. Sequencing was performed on peripheral blood. This receptor was identified in a person aged 18-35 years with COVID-19, enrolled during active disease.

This CDR3 reads CASREGEETQYF. The CDR3 DNA reads as TGTGCCAGCAGGGAAGGGGAAGAGACCCAGTACTTC. The chain uses TRBV12-3 or TRBV12-4 and TRBJ2-5; a possible D gene is TRBD1 (5 bases). CDR3 length: 12 amino acids. The V end was cut by 6 bases, the J end by 3 bases, with 8 bases between.